Listed below are T cell receptor beta chains from one sample, sequenced in a study of T cells in Graves' hyperthyroidism and ophthalmopathy. A single record per CDR3 protein comes from TCRdb applying MiXCR to the multiplex PCR reads. The table lists under 300,000 distinct CDR3 sequences, about 13% of them singletons. Material for sequencing was blood. The receptors derive from a woman aged 35 to 49 with Graves' hyperthyroidism. Each CDR3 is given with its conserved first and last residue. The order of the fields is J gene, clone size, D gene, V gene, CDR3 DNA, CDR3 protein. D genes are given only for firm matches. Expanded clones are given a class, and other clones once, few, many or no size at all.

>TRBJ2-5|few|TRBD1|TRBV5-6
TGTGCCAGCAGCTCAGGACAGGGACAGGAGACCCAGTACTTC
CASSSGQGQETQYF
>TRBJ1-3|many|.|TRBV2
TGTGCCAGCAGTGGCAGGGTATTCTCCGGAAACACCATATATTTT
CASSGRVFSGNTIYF
>TRBJ1-4|.|.|TRBV7-9
TGTGCCAGCAGCTTAGGCGGTCAAAATGAAAAACTGTTTTTT
CASSLGGQNEKLFF
>TRBJ2-1|few|TRBD2|TRBV30
TGTGCCTGGAGTGTAGTAGCGGGAATGGGGAATGAGCAGTTCTTC
CAWSVVAGMGNEQFF
>TRBJ2-1|.|TRBD2|TRBV6-1
TGTGCCAGCACGGGACTAGAATTCGGGGGGTCCTACAATGAGCAGTTCTTC
CASTGLEFGGSYNEQFF
>TRBJ1-6|many|.|TRBV11-2
TGTGCCAGCAGCTTAGTGGGGAGCGGTAATTCACCCCTCCACTTT
CASSLVGSGNSPLHF
>TRBJ1-1|many|.|TRBV30
TGTGCCTGGAGTGTGCAATGGGAAGCTTTCTTT
CAWSVQWEAFF
>TRBJ2-5|many|.|TRBV20-1
TGCAGTGCTGGTACAGGGCCACAACAAGAGACCCAGTACTTC
CSAGTGPQQETQYF
>TRBJ2-2|few|.|TRBV20-1
TGCAGTGCTAGCAAGGGGGGGTTGGGACAGGCCGGGGAGCTGTTTTTT
CSASKGGLGQAGELFF
>TRBJ2-5|.|TRBD2|TRBV11-2
TGTGCCAGCAGCTTAGCCGGACTAGTTGAGACCCAGTACTTC
CASSLAGLVETQYF
>TRBJ2-7|many|TRBD1|TRBV2
TGTGCCAGCAGTGAACGCAGGGGGCTCTACGAGCAGTACTTC
CASSERRGLYEQYF
>TRBJ2-7|many|.|TRBV28
TGTGCCAGCAGCCAGGGCAACTACGAGCAGTACTTC
CASSQGNYEQYF
>TRBJ2-1|many|.|TRBV6-1
TGTGCCAGCCTCGACCCTAGCGTATCCTACAATGAGCAGTTCTTC
CASLDPSVSYNEQFF
>TRBJ2-3|many|TRBD1|TRBV2
TGTGCCAGCTCGACCAGGGGGCTAGATGATACGCAGTATTTT
CASSTRGLDDTQYF
>TRBJ2-1|.|TRBD2|TRBV24-1
TGTGCCACCAGTGCCACCACTAGCGGGCTGTACAATGAGCAGTTCTTC
CATSATTSGLYNEQFF
>TRBJ1-5|many|.|TRBV7-2
TGTGCCAGCAGCTTTTGGGACTCCCAGCCCCAGCATTTT
CASSFWDSQPQHF
>TRBJ2-1|few|.|TRBV7-2
TGTGCCAGCAGCTGGGGAGGTAATGAGCAGTTCTTC
CASSWGGNEQFF
>TRBJ2-7|many|TRBD2|TRBV7-2
TGTGCCAGCAGCCCCCGGGGACTAGTATCGCAGGAGCAGTACTTC
CASSPRGLVSQEQYF
>TRBJ2-1|few|.|TRBV2
TGTGCCAGCAGTGAAGGGAACTTTGAGCAGTTCTTC
CASSEGNFEQFF
>TRBJ2-3|.|.|TRBV7-9
TGTGCCAGCAGCTCAGATACGCAGTATTTT
CASSSDTQYF
>TRBJ2-1|few|.|TRBV20-1
TGCAGTGCCATAGCCTTCTCCTACAATGAGCAGTTCTTC
CSAIAFSYNEQFF
>TRBJ2-1|few|TRBD2|TRBV12-3/TRBV12-4
TGTGCCAGCTTCGATACTGGCGGGACTAGCGGGGCTAATGAGCAGTTCTTC
CASFDTGGTSGANEQFF
>TRBJ2-7|.|.|TRBV4-2
TGTGCCAGCAGCCAAGTCTTACGGGAAAGCTCCTACGAGCAGTACTTC
CASSQVLRESSYEQYF
>TRBJ2-5|many|.|TRBV2
TGTGCCAGCAGTGTTGTAGAGCTGGAGACCCAGTACTTC
CASSVVELETQYF
>TRBJ2-2|many|TRBD2|TRBV5-5
TGTGCCAGCAGCCCGCGAGCGGGAGACCACACCGGGGAGCTGTTTTTT
CASSPRAGDHTGELFF
>TRBJ2-1|many|.|TRBV6-5
TGTGCCAGCAAGCCCTCAGGGGGGCGGGCAGAGCAGTTCTTC
CASKPSGGRAEQFF
>TRBJ2-3|.|TRBD2|TRBV5-6
TGTGCCAGCAGCTTCTCAAGACCGGGACTAGCGGGAAGCCAGCAGTATTTT
CASSFSRPGLAGSQQYF
>TRBJ2-6|.|.|TRBV7-2
TGTGCCAGCAGCTCGGCTGGGGCCAACGTCCTGACTTTC
CASSSAGANVLTF
>TRBJ2-3|.|.|TRBV9
TGTGCCAGCAGCGGAGGCACCGTGGGGAACCCGACAGATACGCAGTATTTT
CASSGGTVGNPTDTQYF
>TRBJ2-1|many|TRBD2|TRBV3-1
TGTGCCAGCGGAAGAGCGGGGTACAATGAGCAGTTCTTC
CASGRAGYNEQFF
>TRBJ2-1|many|.|TRBV7-9
TGTGCCAGCAGCTTAGCGGGAGCCACTGGGGATGAGCAGTTCTTC
CASSLAGATGDEQFF
>TRBJ2-7|.|.|TRBV4-1
TGCGCCAGCAGCCAAGAGGGGACCTACGAGCAGTACTTC
CASSQEGTYEQYF
>TRBJ2-2|few|.|TRBV15
TGTGCCACCAGCAGAGAATACCAGGGCCTAAACACCGGGGAGCTGTTTTTT
CATSREYQGLNTGELFF
>TRBJ1-5|many|.|TRBV12-3/TRBV12-4
TGTGCCAGCAGAAGTCAGGGCAATCAGCCCCAGCATTTT
CASRSQGNQPQHF
>TRBJ2-5|.|TRBD2|TRBV7-2
TGTGCCAGCAGCTCCACTAGCGGGGGGCTGGCCCAGTACTTC
CASSSTSGGLAQYF
>TRBJ2-3|.|.|TRBV4-1
TGCGCCAGCAGAAGTGGCAGGGGGGGGGGAGATACGCAGTATTTT
CASRSGRGGGDTQYF
>TRBJ1-1|many|.|TRBV11-3
TGTGCCAGCAGCTTAGCGACGAACACTGAAGCTTTCTTT
CASSLATNTEAFF
>TRBJ2-1|many|TRBD1|TRBV12-3/TRBV12-4
TGTGCCAGCGGGGACAGCTCCTACAATGAGCAGTTCTTC
CASGDSSYNEQFF
>TRBJ2-7|once|.|TRBV28
TGTGCCAGCAGAACAGTTTCGGGCGAGCAGTACTTC
CASRTVSGEQYF
>TRBJ2-1|many|.|TRBV29-1
TGCAGCGTTCAAAGTTCACGTGAGCAGTTCTTC
CSVQSSREQFF
>TRBJ2-5|many|TRBD2|TRBV20-1
TGCAGTGCTTGGGCTAGCGGGAGTGAGACCCAGTACTTC
CSAWASGSETQYF
>TRBJ2-3|many|TRBD1|TRBV13
TGTGCCAGCAGCTTCCGACCCCAGACAGGGAGCTTTACAGATACGCAGTATTTT
CASSFRPQTGSFTDTQYF
>TRBJ2-1|many|TRBD1|TRBV2
TGTGCCAGCAGTTATGGACAGGGGGCTGGGTATGAGCAGTTCTTC
CASSYGQGAGYEQFF
>TRBJ2-1|many|.|TRBV29-1
TGCAGCGTTGAAGATCTAAGGCACCCCCCCTACAATGAGCAGTTCTTC
CSVEDLRHPPYNEQFF
>TRBJ2-5|many|.|TRBV20-1
TGCAGTGCCGGGGGGCGGCCAGAGACCCAGTACTTC
CSAGGRPETQYF
>TRBJ2-4|few|TRBD1|TRBV18
TGTGCCAGCTCCCACAGACAGGGCTCCAAAAACATTCAGTACTTC
CASSHRQGSKNIQYF
>TRBJ2-7|many|TRBD2|TRBV12-3/TRBV12-4
TGTGCCAGCAGTAAAGCGGGAGTGCTCTACGAGCAGTACTTC
CASSKAGVLYEQYF
>TRBJ1-5|many|TRBD1|TRBV20-1
TGCAGTGCTAGGGAGACAGGGGATAACAATCAGCCCCAGCATTTT
CSARETGDNNQPQHF
>TRBJ2-7|many|.|TRBV27
TGTGCCAGCAGTTCAAACCGTGCCCCCGAGCAGTACTTC
CASSSNRAPEQYF
>TRBJ2-7|many|TRBD2|TRBV12-3/TRBV12-4
TGTGCCAGCAGTTTCTTTGATCCAGCGGGAGGCTCGTACTACGAGCAGTACTTC
CASSFFDPAGGSYYEQYF
>TRBJ2-1|few|TRBD2|TRBV3-1
TGTGCCAGCAGCCCTTGGCCCGGGACTAGCGGGAGTAATGAGCAGTTCTTC
CASSPWPGTSGSNEQFF
>TRBJ1-5|many|.|TRBV13
TGTGCCAGCGGCAACAGACAGCATCAGCCCCAGCATTTT
CASGNRQHQPQHF
>TRBJ2-1|many|.|TRBV7-3
TGTGCCAGCAGCCAGACCCAGATTAATGAGCAGTTCTTC
CASSQTQINEQFF
>TRBJ1-6|many|TRBD1|TRBV6-1
TGTGCCAGCAGCAGGGGACAGACAAATTCACCCCTCCACTTT
CASSRGQTNSPLHF
>TRBJ2-5|few|.|TRBV19
TGTGCCAGTAGTCTGGGGTACCCCGACAGGCCCCAAGAGACCCAGTACTTC
CASSLGYPDRPQETQYF
>TRBJ2-7|.|.|TRBV7-2
TGTGCCAGCAGCTCCACAGGGTCCCTTTCGGGCGAGCAGTACTTC
CASSSTGSLSGEQYF
>TRBJ2-4|.|.|TRBV12-3/TRBV12-4
TGTGCCAGCAGCGGGGGGACATTAAAAAACATTCAGTACTTC
CASSGGTLKNIQYF